This T cell receptor (beta chain) was documented in a study of cytomegalovirus exposure and HLA in healthy donors (dated by TCRdb to 2016 to 2017). Broadly, across the study: According to an earlier analysis of several hundred of the donors, some 170 million T cells yielded approximately 120 million unique TCR beta sequences and around 300 Gb of sequence data. Both class I and class II loci were covered by HLA typing, at four-digit resolution. The genetic ancestry cluster associated with self-reported Caucasian donors included 81% of the roughly 380 genotyped donors. A later genetic analysis took genome-wide SNP genotypes for about 55% of the 666 donors and used that subset as a discovery cohort. To predict cytomegalovirus infection status, the study combined high-throughput TCR immunosequencing, statistical association of individual TCRs with disease status, and machine learning. A few DR-DQ haplotypes were handled as single units for association and clustering because linkage in the cohort was strong. An earlier analysis of roughly 580 of the donors used high-throughput TCR beta sequencing to judge whether each TCR beta V gene segment behaved as functional or pseudogenic. The aim of the study was to test whether cataloging public T cell receptors could identify signatures of past pathogen exposure. A later analysis re-analyzed previously published TCR beta repertoires from 500 to 700 donors and added high-resolution HLA genotyping to study TCR occurrence patterns. An early release that covered 500 to 800 HLA-typed donors contained approximately 320 gigabases of sequencing data and some 87 million unique TCR sequences. The number of donors typed differed by locus, with about 629-640 for A, B, C, DRB1 and DQB1, approximately 500 for DQA1, over 600 for DPA1, and 400 to 490 for DPB1. In addition to the first cohort of approximately 670 subjects, a separate validation cohort of 120 different subjects was used. Rather than drawing on any new phenotypic data, the later analysis identified candidate immune exposures from TCR beta sequences and the way those sequences occurred across donors. All discovery cohort repertoires had been generated using a single sequencing platform. Donor age, sex, ethnicity and CMV serostatus were compiled together with the repertoire data. On average, 235,054 unique TCR beta nucleotide sequences were sequenced per donor among roughly 430 genotyped donors of the cohort, with roughly 19% of those sequences being non-productive. Using immunosequencing, the study profiled T cell repertoires from approximately 700 subjects and related those repertoires to cytomegalovirus serostatus.

Library prep was done by the immunoSEQ multiplex PCR assay. For the multiplex PCR, a mixture combining 60 forward primers for TCR Vbeta segments and 13 reverse primers for TCR Jbeta segments was used. A multiplex PCR assay on genomic DNA amplified the CDR3 region of rearranged TCR beta genes. Amplified TCR beta libraries were sequenced as 87-base-pair reads on the Illumina HiSeq System. Under the source paper's analysis protocol: Across the 500 to 750 repertoires, a later analysis counted approximately 75 million unique TCR beta chains, around 11 million of which were shared by at least two donors. To remove PCR and sequencing errors, raw reads were error-corrected and collapsed into unique sequences using a nearest-neighbor algorithm that merged closely related sequences. V, D and J gene segments were assigned by aligning CDR3 sequences to IMGT reference sequences. For a sequence to be retained, a match of at least six nucleotides to both a V gene segment and a J gene segment was required. A rearrangement counted as productive if the CDR3 had no stop codons and remained in frame with V and J, and every other rearrangement counted as non-productive. CDR3 was defined according to IMGT convention as the region running from the second conserved V-encoded cysteine to the conserved J-encoded phenylalanine. In an earlier analysis of around 640 of the donors, sequences lacking an unambiguous match to a single V gene segment were excluded. In an earlier analysis of approximately 610 of the donors, V segments were called functional above 56.7% productive rearrangements and were called segregating when the between-donor standard deviation exceeded 5%. A statistical classification framework was developed to diagnose cytomegalovirus status using the catalog of TCR beta chain sequences. V and J gene assignment, in a later analysis, came from comparing TCR nucleotide sequences with IMGT/GENE-DB human TR gene sequences. Using the TCRdist pipeline, a later analysis assigned CDR3 sequences along with most-parsimonious VDJ recombination scenarios. A later analysis defined each TCR beta chain by its CDR3 amino acid sequence plus V-gene family, and excluded reads lacking a unique V-gene family. As a way to deal with suspected cross-contamination and a sequencing artifact, a later analysis dropped 450 to 600 nucleotide sequences that were highly shared and had low generation probability. A later analysis calculated a clonal expansion index for each public chain from normalized within-repertoire ranks of inferred template counts. In a later analysis, generation probabilities were computed using a VDJ recombination model fitted to out-of-frame rearrangements, and the results were checked against IGoR. In a later analysis, hypergeometric tests were used to score TCR-TCR, TCR-HLA and TCR-CMV co-occurrence, with a repertoire-size bias correction applied to TCR pairs. In a later analysis, false discovery rates were estimated by permuting HLA or CMV assignments 20 times. In a later analysis, co-occurring TCRs were grouped with DBSCAN, and TCRdist sequence similarity was added when clustering was performed within HLA-allele-positive subsets. Repertoires with fewer than 30,000 or more than 120,000 public chains were left out of co-occurrence clustering, as were five repertoires with anomalous nucleotide sharing. The table comes from immuneACCESS by way of TCRdb, which keeps in-frame sequences with V and J called. Part of the clones is missing from these tables; in studies checked, under half for an unresolved V gene and the rest for unknown reasons. V and J calls plus clone size are reproduced from that table; the DNA served to infer D and trimming. The sample contains around 140,000 clones, about 74% of them found a single time. Around 7.2% of the sample is held by the ten biggest clonotypes.

The cohort comprised fewer than 750 healthy bone marrow donors. At the time of sampling, all cohort members were nominally healthy, though unrecorded immune exposures were likely present. The donor tested CMV seronegative, placing the donor among the 352 seronegative members of the cohort. Each donor provided a peripheral blood sample, and peripheral blood mononuclear cells were used for TCR beta sequencing. Genomic DNA was extracted from the blood cell samples with the Qiagen DNeasy Blood Extraction Kit. A word on this clone: No cognate antigen has been identified for it. It has no much larger one-base neighbor in the sample; base qualities were not kept.

The CDR3 covers 17 residues, taking in both the cysteine and the phenylalanine. Just the 51-base CDR3 DNA is kept, in frame starting at base 1. Sequences MDHEN (CDR1) and SYDVKM (CDR2) are obtained from the germline V gene. The germline V and J ends show losses of 2 bases and 2 bases respectively, and no gene match explains 7 bases of the junction. What the study reported, not specific to this receptor: Three of the identified cytomegalovirus-associated TCR beta chains were confirmed in vitro to be specific for cytomegalovirus antigens. The authors suggested that the approach could potentially be extended to other disease states and immunological phenotypes. In a later analysis, several top co-occurrence clusters were reported to appear linked to parvovirus B19, influenza, CMV and Epstein-Barr virus. A later genetic analysis reported fewer N-insertions in productive TCRs among donors in an Asian-associated ancestry cluster than the roughly 700-donor mean. The only immune exposure information available for the cohort was CMV serostatus. In an earlier analysis of around 600 of the donors, most TCR beta V segments appeared in productive rearrangements about 90% or about 30% of the time, broadly matching IMGT annotations. Cytomegalovirus status was reported to be diagnosed by the classifier with high specificity and sensitivity in both the original and validation cohorts. A later genetic analysis associated a missense DCLRE1C variant with V-gene and J-gene trimming of TCR beta chains, and an independent cohort replicated the association. Compared with equally common non-associated chains, HLA-associated TCR beta chains in a later analysis were more clonally expanded and had lower generation probabilities. Because some donors lacked HLA typing at each locus, the association tests relied only on the typed subset. Correlated functional status among segregating V segments might be attributable to linkage disequilibrium, but an unknown experimental factor could not be ruled out. Across donors, most TCR sequences were observed very rarely, whereas some public TCRs were present in many individuals. A further reported finding was that TCR beta sequences accurately predicted the HLA-A and HLA-B alleles for most subjects in the first cohort. In a later analysis, around 17,000 TCR beta sequences were associated with specific HLA alleles at a false discovery rate of 0.05. Because counts were too low, roughly 18 rarely observed V segments, including chromosome 9 orphons, were left out of the earlier analysis of 587 of the donors. Some IMGT-functional V segments, including TRBV6-2 and TRBV6-3, could not be told apart with the 87-base-pair reads, so those segments were excluded. Assigning TCR associations to individual alleles was difficult when HLA alleles, especially DR and DQ, strongly co-occurred. In a later analysis, TCR association rates were found to vary across HLA loci, with the most associated TCRs seen for DRB1 alleles and the fewest for HLA-C alleles. According to a later analysis, most CMV-associated TCR beta chains appeared to be HLA-restricted, and the HLA associations seemed to be driven largely by CMV exposure. The cohort was sequenced for TCR beta chains only, and without alpha or paired-chain data the features that could be detected were limited. A total of roughly 160 TCR beta chains were listed by the study as associated with cytomegalovirus. Roughly uniform sequencing depth across donors was assumed in presence/absence analyses, although this assumption may not hold. A cluster of highly shared sequence variants was judged likely to be a technical artifact of the sequencing pipeline.

This clonotype originated in a male donor in good health and CMV-seronegative. The sample comprised PBMCs. Recombination connected TRBV28 to TRBJ2-7, and TRBD2 aligns with 12 junction nucleotides. The CDR3 reads as follows: CASSLPRTSGDPYEQYF. The DNA sequence is as follows: TGTGCCAGCAGTTTACCCCGGACTAGCGGGGACCCCTACGAGCAGTACTTC.